The 8 T cell receptor beta chains presented below share a single source sample, sequenced in a study of cytomegalovirus exposure and HLA in healthy donors. 13 Jbeta primers and 60 Vbeta primers were used for the PCR. Sequenced by immunoSEQ multiplex PCR; TCRdb stores in-frame clones only, minus some. The sample consists of about 170,000 clones, over 75% of them appearing once. Source material: PBMCs. The receptor set was obtained from a woman aged 45-65 years in good health and CMV-seropositive.

Only a few counts were recorded for this clone. CDR3 loop: CASRPGQGITGELFF. The CDR3, as DNA: TGTGCCAGCAGGCCGGGACAGGGGATAACCGGGGAGCTGTTTTTT. The V call is TRBV2, the J call TRBJ2-2; 10 bases are shared with TRBD1. V was clipped by 6 bases and J by 5 bases; unmatched bases: 6. This CDR3 spans 15 amino acids. Germline loops: CDR1 SNHLY, CDR2 FYNNEI.

V is TRBV5-6 and J is TRBJ2-7; 7 bases agree with TRBD1. Germline CDR1 SGHDT, CDR2 YYEEEE. CDR3 length: 14 amino acids. V dropped 3 bases and J dropped 5; count of bases not matched to a gene: 8. The CDR3 spells CASSSTGRMNEQYF. The CDR3 DNA reads as TGTGCCAGCAGCTCGACAGGGCGTATGAACGAGCAGTACTTC.

The genes are TRBV6-1 and TRBJ2-2; the D gene is possibly TRBD1 (5 bases). V lost 4 bases and J lost 1, with 10 bases in between. Per germline, CDR1 MNHNS and CDR2 SASEGT. CDR3 length equals 15 residues. In DNA form, the CDR3 reads TGTGCCAGCAGTGTGAACAGGAGGAACACCGGGGAGCTGTTTTTT. This gives the protein CASSVNRRNTGELFF.

DNA for the CDR3: TGTGCCAGCAGTTCCCGATCGGGGAATTCACCCCTCCACTTT. This gives the protein CASSSRSGNSPLHF. The chain carries TRBV28 and TRBJ1-6; no clear D gene. V lost 4 bases, J lost 7 bases, and 11 bases lay in between. The germline gives CDR1 MDHEN, CDR2 SYDVKM. CDR3 size: 14 residues. Full variable domain (remainder filled in from reference TRBV28 and TRBJ1-6): DVKVTQSSRYLVKRTGEKVFLECVQDMDHENMFWYRQDPGLGLRLIYFSYDVKMKEKGDIPEGYSVSREKKERFSLILESASTNQTSMYLCASSSRSGNSPLHFGNGTRLTVT.

The sample holds a few counts of this clone. The chain has TRBV7-9 and TRBJ2-5; 8 positions match TRBD2. The V segment lost 5 bases and the J segment 5 bases; nucleotides outside the gene matches: 7. The germline V gene encodes CDR1 SEHNR and CDR2 FQNEAQ (reference sequence). The CDR3 runs 14 residues. This CDR3 is CASSVAGGGETQYF. CDR3 nucleotide sequence: TGTGCCAGCAGCGTCGCGGGGGGAGGGGAGACCCAGTACTTC.

Regarding this clone: Its ends do not fully match the called genes, so a read error is possible. The genes are TRBV7-7 and TRBJ2-2, with 9 bases identical to TRBD2. CDR3 size: 14 residues. The germline gives CDR1 SSHAT, CDR2 FNYEAQ (reference sequence). CDR3 sequence: CASSPSGTHGELFF. The CDR3 DNA is TGTGCTAGCAGCCCTAGCGGGACACACGGGGAGCTGTTTTTT.

This chain uses TRBV19 with TRBJ1-5; no reliable D call. The V and J ends lost 1 base and 4 bases respectively, with 5 bases between them. The length of the CDR3 is 13 residues. Germline V CDR1 and CDR2: LNHDA, SQIVND (reference sequence). As DNA, the CDR3 is TGTGCCAGTAGTATAGCCCGTAATCAGCCCCAGCATTTT. It is translated as CASSIARNQPQHF.

This chain connects TRBV5-6 to TRBJ1-5; TRBD1 is a possible D gene (5 bases). Germline assignment: CDR1 SGHDT and CDR2 YYEEEE. The CDR3 consists of 16 residues. The germline V and J ends were trimmed by 0 bases and 4 bases, with 14 bases remaining between them. The CDR3 protein is CASSLAGGIGNQPQHF. In nucleotides, the CDR3 is TGTGCCAGCAGCTTGGCCGGGGGGATTGGGAATCAGCCCCAGCATTTT.